Listed below are T cell receptor beta chains from one sample, sequenced in a study of T-cell reconstitution after alpha-beta-depleted transplantation in children. TCRdb called the PCR reads again in MiXCR, with one record for every CDR3 protein. This sample has hundreds of thousands of distinct CDR3 sequences, with approximately 17% found just once. The specimen was PBMCs from the stem cell graft donor, collected from the stem cell graft. These receptors all come from a human donor who donated a stem cell graft to a child with acute myeloid leukemia. The CDR3 runs from the conserved cysteine through the conserved F or W. Each record gives: D gene, J gene, clone size, V gene, CDR3 DNA, CDR3 protein. D genes are given only for firm matches. Not every row has a clone size; where given, it reads once, few, many or a size class.

-	TRBJ1-2	many	TRBV20-1	TGCAGTGCTGCCACAGGAGAGGCCTATGGCTACACCTTC	CSAATGEAYGYTF
-	TRBJ2-7	-	TRBV20-1	TGCAGTGCTATCGAGGAGGGTCAGGCCACCTACGAGCAGTACTTC	CSAIEEGQATYEQYF
-	TRBJ1-4	-	TRBV20-1	TGCAGTGCTAGAGGGCCCCACAGGGCTTCTAATGAAAAACTGTTTTTT	CSARGPHRASNEKLFF
-	TRBJ2-5	many	TRBV20-1	TGCAGTGCTAGGGTTGTTACCCAGTACTTC	CSARVVTQYF
-	TRBJ2-1	many	TRBV5-1	TGCGCCAGCAGCTTGCAGGCCCAGGATGAGCAGTTCTTC	CASSLQAQDEQFF
-	TRBJ1-6	many	TRBV12-3/TRBV12-4	TGTGCCAGCAGCGTGAATAATTCACCCCTCCACTTT	CASSVNNSPLHF
-	TRBJ1-1	few	TRBV6-1	TGTGCCAGCAGTGAAGTGCGAACGGTCACTGAAGCTTTCTTT	CASSEVRTVTEAFF
-	TRBJ1-5	few	TRBV20-1	TGCAGTGCTAAAGGGGGGGGCAATCAGCCCCAGCATTTT	CSAKGGGNQPQHF
-	TRBJ1-6	many	TRBV28	TGTGCCAGCAGCCCGGTGGACGGTTCACCCCTCCACTTT	CASSPVDGSPLHF
-	TRBJ2-5	few	TRBV7-2	TGTGCCAGCAGCCCCGTAATCGGGGTCCAAGAGACCCAGTACTTC	CASSPVIGVQETQYF
-	TRBJ2-1	-	TRBV12-3/TRBV12-4	TGTGCCAGCAGTCCCACAAATGAGCAGTTCTTC	CASSPTNEQFF
-	TRBJ2-7	many	TRBV12-3/TRBV12-4	TGTGCCAGCAGTTTTGGCCCCGGGACCCAAGGAATAACCACCTACGAGCAGTACTTC	CASSFGPGTQGITTYEQYF
-	TRBJ1-1	-	TRBV15	TGTGCCACCAGCAGAGATACGGGGGGCTTTGAAGCTTTCTTT	CATSRDTGGFEAFF
TRBD2	TRBJ2-7	-	TRBV7-2	TGTGCCAGCAGACCACCGCGCGGGACTAGATACGAGCAGTACTTC	CASRPPRGTRYEQYF
-	TRBJ1-4	-	TRBV3-1	TGTGCCAGCAGCCTAACCCGATTCGATGCAACTAATGAAAAACTGTTTTTT	CASSLTRFDATNEKLFF
-	TRBJ2-6	few	TRBV5-5	TGTGCCAGCAGCTTGGGGTTGTCAGGGGCCCGCTTACTCTCTGGGGCCAACGTCCTGACTTTC	CASSLGLSGARLLSGANVLTF
-	TRBJ2-5	-	TRBV5-1	TGCGCCAGCAGCTTTATGGGTCCTGAGAAGACCCAGTACTTC	CASSFMGPEKTQYF
-	TRBJ2-1	few	TRBV30	TGTGCCTGGACTCCCGACCACTACAATGAGCAGTTCTTC	CAWTPDHYNEQFF
-	TRBJ1-1	-	TRBV13	TGTTTTCTTTTAGAAGCGGGGGGCGGGAACACTGAAGCTTTCTTT	CFLLEAGGGNTEAFF
-	TRBJ1-2	once	TRBV5-1	TGCGCCAGCAGCCCCTACAAGGGGAGAACAGGGAATGGCTACACCTTC	CASSPYKGRTGNGYTF
TRBD1	TRBJ1-1	many	TRBV20-1	TGCAGTGCTAGTGATCCCCAGGGGACAGGGACCATGAACACTGAAGCTTTCTTT	CSASDPQGTGTMNTEAFF
TRBD1	TRBJ1-1	many	TRBV29-1	TGCAGCGTTGGAAAAGGGGGCGAAGCCTTCTTT	CSVGKGGEAFF
-	TRBJ2-7	few	TRBV7-2	TGTGCCAGCAGAGCTACGGACGGCCGCTACGAGCAGTACTTC	CASRATDGRYEQYF
TRBD1	TRBJ2-5	few	TRBV7-6	TGTGCCAGCAGCTTAGCGAGTAAAGGGCAGGGGGCGCGAGAGACCCAGTACTTC	CASSLASKGQGARETQYF
TRBD1	TRBJ1-2	-	TRBV5-1	TGCGCCAGCTATTATGGACAGGGCCTTAACTATGGCTACACCTTC	CASYYGQGLNYGYTF
TRBD2	TRBJ2-1	-	TRBV4-2	TGTGCCAGCAGCACGACTAGCGGGGATGAGCAGTTCTTC	CASSTTSGDEQFF
-	TRBJ1-1	-	TRBV10-3	TGTGCCATCAGTGAGAAGGGCCGCCACACTGAAGCTTTCTTT	CAISEKGRHTEAFF
-	TRBJ2-2	many	TRBV12-3/TRBV12-4	TGTGCCAGCAGTTTCGGGGTCGGGGAGCTGTTTTTT	CASSFGVGELFF